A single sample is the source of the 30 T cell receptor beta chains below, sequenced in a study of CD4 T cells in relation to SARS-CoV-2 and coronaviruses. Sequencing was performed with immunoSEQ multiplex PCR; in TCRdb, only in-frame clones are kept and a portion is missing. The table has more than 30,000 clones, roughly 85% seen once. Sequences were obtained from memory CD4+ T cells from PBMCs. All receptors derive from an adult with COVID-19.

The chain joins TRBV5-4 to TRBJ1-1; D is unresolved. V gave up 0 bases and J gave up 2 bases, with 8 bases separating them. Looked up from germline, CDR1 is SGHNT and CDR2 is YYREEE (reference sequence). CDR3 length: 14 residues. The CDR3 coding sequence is TGTGCCAGCAGCTTGGCGGGGATAAACACTGAAGCTTTCTTT. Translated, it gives CASSLAGINTEAFF.

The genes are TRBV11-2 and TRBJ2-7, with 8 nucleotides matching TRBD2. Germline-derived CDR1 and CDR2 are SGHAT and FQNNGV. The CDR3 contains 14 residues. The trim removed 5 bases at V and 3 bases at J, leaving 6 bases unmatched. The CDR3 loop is CASSLTSGHYEQYF. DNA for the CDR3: TGTGCCAGCAGCCTCACTAGCGGTCACTACGAGCAGTACTTC.

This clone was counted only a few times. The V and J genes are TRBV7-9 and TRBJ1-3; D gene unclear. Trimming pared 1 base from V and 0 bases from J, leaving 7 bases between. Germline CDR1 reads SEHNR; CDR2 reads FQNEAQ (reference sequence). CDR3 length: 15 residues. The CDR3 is CASSLVGSSGNTIYF. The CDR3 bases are TGTGCCAGCAGCTTAGTAGGTAGCTCTGGAAACACCATATATTTT.

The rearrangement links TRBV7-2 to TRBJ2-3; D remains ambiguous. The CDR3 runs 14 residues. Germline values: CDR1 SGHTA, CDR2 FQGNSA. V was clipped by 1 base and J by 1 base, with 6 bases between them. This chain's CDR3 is CASSLGIGTDTQYF. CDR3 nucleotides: TGTGCCAGCAGCTTAGGGATCGGCACAGATACGCAGTATTTT. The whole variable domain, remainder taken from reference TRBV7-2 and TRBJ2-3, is GAGVSQSPSNKVTEKGKDVELRCDPISGHTALYWYRQSLGQGLEFLIYFQGNSAPDKSGLPSDRFSAERTGGSVSTLTIQRTQQEDSAVYLCASSLGIGTDTQYFGPGTRLTVL.

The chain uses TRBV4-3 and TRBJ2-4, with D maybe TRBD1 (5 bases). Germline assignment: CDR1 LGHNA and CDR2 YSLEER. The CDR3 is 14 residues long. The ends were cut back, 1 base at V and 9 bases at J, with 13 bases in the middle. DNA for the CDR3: TGCGCCAGCAGCCAAGTTTTGGGGCCTGGCATTCAGTACTTC. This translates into CASSQVLGPGIQYF.

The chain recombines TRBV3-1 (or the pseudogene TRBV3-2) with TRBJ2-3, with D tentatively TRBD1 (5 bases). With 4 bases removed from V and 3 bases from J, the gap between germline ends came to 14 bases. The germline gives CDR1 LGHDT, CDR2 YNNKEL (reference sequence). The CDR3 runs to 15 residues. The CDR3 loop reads CASSPRGTATDTQYF. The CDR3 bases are TGTGCCAGCAGCCCAAGGGGTACAGCGACAGATACGCAGTATTTT.

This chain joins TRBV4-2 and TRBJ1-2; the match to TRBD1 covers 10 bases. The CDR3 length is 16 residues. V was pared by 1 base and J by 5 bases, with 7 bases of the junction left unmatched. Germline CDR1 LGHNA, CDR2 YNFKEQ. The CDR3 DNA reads TGTGCCAGCAGCCAAGCCGGACAGGGGGTTTGGTATGGCTACACCTTC. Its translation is CASSQAGQGVWYGYTF.

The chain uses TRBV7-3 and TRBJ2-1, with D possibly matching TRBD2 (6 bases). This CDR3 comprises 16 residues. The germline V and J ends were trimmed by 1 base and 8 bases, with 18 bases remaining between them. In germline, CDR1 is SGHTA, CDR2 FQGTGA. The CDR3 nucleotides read TGTGCCAGCAGCTTAATGGGGCCGGGAGCGTCTGATGAGCAGTTCTTC. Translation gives CASSLMGPGASDEQFF. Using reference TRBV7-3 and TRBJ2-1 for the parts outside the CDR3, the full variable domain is GAGVSQTPSNKVTEKGKYVELRCDPISGHTALYWYRQSLGQGPEFLIYFQGTGAADDSGLPNDRFFAVRPEGSVSTLKIQRTERGDSAVYLCASSLMGPGASDEQFFGPGTRLTVL.

CDR3 in DNA: TGTGCCAGTAGTAGGTCCGGGACTGGGGCCCGCAACGGGGAGCTGTTTTTT. Its translation: CASSRSGTGARNGELFF. The chain combines TRBV19 with TRBJ2-2; TRBD2 is a possible D gene (6 bases). Per the germline V gene, CDR1 is LNHDA and CDR2 is SQIVND (reference sequence). CDR3 length: 17 residues. The V and J ends lost 4 bases and 7 bases respectively, with 22 bases between them.

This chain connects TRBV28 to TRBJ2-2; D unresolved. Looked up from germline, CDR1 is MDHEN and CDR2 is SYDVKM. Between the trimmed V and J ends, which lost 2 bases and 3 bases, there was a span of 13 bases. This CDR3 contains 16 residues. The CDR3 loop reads CASSLVGLTDTGELFF. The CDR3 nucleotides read TGTGCCAGCAGTTTAGTAGGCCTGACCGACACCGGGGAGCTGTTTTTT.

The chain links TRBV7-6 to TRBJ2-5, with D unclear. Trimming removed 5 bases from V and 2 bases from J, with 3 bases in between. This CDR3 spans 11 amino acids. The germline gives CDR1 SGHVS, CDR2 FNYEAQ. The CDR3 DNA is TGTGCCAGCAGCGCACAAGAGACCCAGTACTTC. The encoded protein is CASSAQETQYF. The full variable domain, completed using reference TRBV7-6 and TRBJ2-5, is GAGVSQSPRYKVTKRGQDVALRCDPISGHVSLYWYRQALGQGPEFLTYFNYEAQQDKSGLPNDRFSAERPEGSISTLTIQRTEQRDSAMYRCASSAQETQYFGPGTRLLVL.

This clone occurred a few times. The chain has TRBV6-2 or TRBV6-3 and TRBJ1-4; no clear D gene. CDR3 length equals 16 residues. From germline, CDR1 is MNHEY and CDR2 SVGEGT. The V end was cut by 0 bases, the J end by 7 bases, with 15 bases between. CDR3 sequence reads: CASSYSRAGYGEKLFF. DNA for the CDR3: TGTGCCAGCAGTTACTCAAGGGCCGGCTATGGTGAAAAACTGTTTTTT.

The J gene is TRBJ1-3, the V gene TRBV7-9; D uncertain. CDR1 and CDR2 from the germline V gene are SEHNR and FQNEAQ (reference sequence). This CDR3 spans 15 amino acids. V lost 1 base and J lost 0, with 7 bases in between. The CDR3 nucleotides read TGTGCCAGCAGCTTAGACGGTTTCTCTGGAAACACCATATATTTT. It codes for CASSLDGFSGNTIYF.

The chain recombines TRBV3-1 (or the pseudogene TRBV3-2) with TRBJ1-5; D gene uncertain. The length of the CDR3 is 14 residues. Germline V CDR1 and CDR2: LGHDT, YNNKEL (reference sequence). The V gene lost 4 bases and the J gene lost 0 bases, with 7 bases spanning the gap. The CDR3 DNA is TGTGCCAGCAGCCCTTTTTATAGCAATCAGCCCCAGCATTTT. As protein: CASSPFYSNQPQHF.

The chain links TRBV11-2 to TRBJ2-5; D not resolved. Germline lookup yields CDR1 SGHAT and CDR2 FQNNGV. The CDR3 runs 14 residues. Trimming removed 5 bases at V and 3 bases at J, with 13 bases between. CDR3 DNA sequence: TGTGCCAGCAGCCACGTTAACTTAGAAGAGACCCAGTACTTC. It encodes CASSHVNLEETQYF. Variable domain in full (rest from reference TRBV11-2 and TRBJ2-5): EAGVAQSPRYKIIEKRQSVAFWCNPISGHATLYWYQQILGQGPKLLIQFQNNGVVDDSQLPKDRFSAERLKGVDSTLKIQPAKLEDSAVYLCASSHVNLEETQYFGPGTRLLVL.

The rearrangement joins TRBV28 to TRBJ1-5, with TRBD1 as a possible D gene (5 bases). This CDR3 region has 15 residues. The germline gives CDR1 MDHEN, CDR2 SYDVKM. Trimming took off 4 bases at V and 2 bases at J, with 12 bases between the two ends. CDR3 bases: TGTGCCAGCAGTTATAGCAGGGCGGGCAATCAGCCCCAGCATTTT. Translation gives CASSYSRAGNQPQHF. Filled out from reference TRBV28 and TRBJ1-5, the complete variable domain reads DVKVTQSSRYLVKRTGEKVFLECVQDMDHENMFWYRQDPGLGLRLIYFSYDVKMKEKGDIPEGYSVSREKKERFSLILESASTNQTSMYLCASSYSRAGNQPQHFGDGTRLSIL.

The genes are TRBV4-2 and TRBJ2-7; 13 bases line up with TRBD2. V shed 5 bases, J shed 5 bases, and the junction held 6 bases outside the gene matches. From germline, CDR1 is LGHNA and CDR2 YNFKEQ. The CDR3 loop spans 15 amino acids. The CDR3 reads CASSYGTSGDDEQYF. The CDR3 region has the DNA TGTGCCAGCAGCTACGGGACTAGCGGGGATGACGAGCAGTACTTC.

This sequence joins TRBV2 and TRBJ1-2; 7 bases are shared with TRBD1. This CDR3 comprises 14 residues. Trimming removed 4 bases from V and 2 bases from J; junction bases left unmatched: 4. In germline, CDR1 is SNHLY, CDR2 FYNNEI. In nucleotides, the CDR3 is TGTGCCAGCAGTGTGGGACAGATGAACTATGGCTACACCTTC. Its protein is CASSVGQMNYGYTF.

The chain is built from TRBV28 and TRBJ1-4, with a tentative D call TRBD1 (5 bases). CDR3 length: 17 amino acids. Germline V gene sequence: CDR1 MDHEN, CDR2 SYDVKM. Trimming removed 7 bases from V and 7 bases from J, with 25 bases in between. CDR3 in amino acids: CASKSSGVEGGGEKLFF. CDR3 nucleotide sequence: TGTGCCAGCAAATCATCGGGGGTTGAGGGCGGTGGTGAAAAACTGTTTTTT.

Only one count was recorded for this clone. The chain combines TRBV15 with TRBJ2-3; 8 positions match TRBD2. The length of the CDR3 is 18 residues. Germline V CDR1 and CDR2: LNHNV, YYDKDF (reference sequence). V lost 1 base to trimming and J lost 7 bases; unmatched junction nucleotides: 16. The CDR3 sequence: CATSRGGKAGAPVYTQYF. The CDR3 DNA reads TGTGCCACCAGCAGAGGGGGGAAAGCGGGAGCCCCCGTCTATACGCAGTATTTT.

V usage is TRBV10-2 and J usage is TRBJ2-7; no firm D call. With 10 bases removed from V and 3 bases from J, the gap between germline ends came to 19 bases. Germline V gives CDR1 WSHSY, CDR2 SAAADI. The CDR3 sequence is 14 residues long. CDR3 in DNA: TGCGCCACCCGCGAACCGGGCCCCGACTACGAGCAGTACTTC. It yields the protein CATREPGPDYEQYF.

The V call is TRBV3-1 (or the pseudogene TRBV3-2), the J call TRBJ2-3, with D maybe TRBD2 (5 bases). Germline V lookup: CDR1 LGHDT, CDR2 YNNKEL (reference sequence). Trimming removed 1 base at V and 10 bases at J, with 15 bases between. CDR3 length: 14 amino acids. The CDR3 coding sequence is TGTGCCAGCAGCCAAGGCCCGGGGAAATCTGCGCAGTATTTT. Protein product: CASSQGPGKSAQYF.

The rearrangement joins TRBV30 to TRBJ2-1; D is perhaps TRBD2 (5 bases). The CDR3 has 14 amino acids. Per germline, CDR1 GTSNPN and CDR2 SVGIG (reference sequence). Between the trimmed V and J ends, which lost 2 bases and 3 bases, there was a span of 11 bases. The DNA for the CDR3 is TGTGCCTGGAGTCATGGTAGCGACTACAATGAGCAGTTCTTC. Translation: CAWSHGSDYNEQFF.

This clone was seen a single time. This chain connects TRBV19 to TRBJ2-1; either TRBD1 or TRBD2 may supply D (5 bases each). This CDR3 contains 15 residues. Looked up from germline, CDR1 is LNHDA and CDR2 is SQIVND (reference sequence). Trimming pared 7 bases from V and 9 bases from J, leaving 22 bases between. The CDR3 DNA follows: TGTGCCAGTACCCCCGGTATGGGGGAGTGGGTTGAGCAGTTCTTC. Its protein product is CASTPGMGEWVEQFF.

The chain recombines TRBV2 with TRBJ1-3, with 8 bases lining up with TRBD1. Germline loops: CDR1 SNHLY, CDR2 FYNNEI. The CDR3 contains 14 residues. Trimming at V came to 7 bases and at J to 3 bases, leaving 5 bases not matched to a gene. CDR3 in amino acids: CASKDRALGNTIYF. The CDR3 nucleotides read TGTGCCAGCAAGGACAGGGCACTTGGAAACACCATATATTTT. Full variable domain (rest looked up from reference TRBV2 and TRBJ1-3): EPEVTQTPSHQVTQMGQEVILRCVPISNHLYFYWYRQILGQKVEFLVSFYNNEISEKSEIFDDQFSVERPDGSNFTLKIRSTKLEDSAMYFCASKDRALGNTIYFGEGSWLTVV.

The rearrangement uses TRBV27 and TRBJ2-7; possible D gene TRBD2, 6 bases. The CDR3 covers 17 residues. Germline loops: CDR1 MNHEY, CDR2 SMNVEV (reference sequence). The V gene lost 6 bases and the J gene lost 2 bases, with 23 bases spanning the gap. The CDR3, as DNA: TGTGCCAGCAGGGCCTTAGGGGACTGGCCCCCCACCTACGAGCAGTACTTC. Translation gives CASRALGDWPPTYEQYF.

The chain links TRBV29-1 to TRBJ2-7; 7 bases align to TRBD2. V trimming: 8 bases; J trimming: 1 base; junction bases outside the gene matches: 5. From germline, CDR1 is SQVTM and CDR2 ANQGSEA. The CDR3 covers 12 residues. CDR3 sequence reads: CSSRGESYEQYF. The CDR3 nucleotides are TGCAGCTCTCGGGGGGAGTCCTACGAGCAGTACTTC.

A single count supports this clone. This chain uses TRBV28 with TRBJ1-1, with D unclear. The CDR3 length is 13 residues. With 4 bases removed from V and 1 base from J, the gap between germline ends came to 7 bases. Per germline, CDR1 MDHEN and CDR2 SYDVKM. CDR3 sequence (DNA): TGTGCCAGCAGTTGGCGGACGAACACTGAAGCTTTCTTT. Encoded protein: CASSWRTNTEAFF.

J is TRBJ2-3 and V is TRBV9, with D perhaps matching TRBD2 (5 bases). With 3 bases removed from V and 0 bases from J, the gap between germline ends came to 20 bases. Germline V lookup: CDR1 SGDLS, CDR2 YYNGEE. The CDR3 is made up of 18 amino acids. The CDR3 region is CASSERPSSSTSTDTQYF. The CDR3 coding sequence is TGTGCCAGCAGCGAGAGACCTAGCAGTTCGACTAGCACAGATACGCAGTATTTT.

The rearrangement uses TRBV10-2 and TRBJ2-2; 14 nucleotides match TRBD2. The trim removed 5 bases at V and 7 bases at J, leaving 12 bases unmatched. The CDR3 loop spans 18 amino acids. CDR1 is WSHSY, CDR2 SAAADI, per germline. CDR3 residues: CASSTGTSGRRRGGELFF. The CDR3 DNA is TGCGCCAGCAGTACCGGGACTAGCGGGAGAAGAAGGGGCGGGGAGCTGTTTTTT.